A selection of T cell receptor beta chains follows, all from one sample in a study of post-analysis software for immune sequencing data. TCRdb analysed the PCR reads with MiXCR anew, one entry per CDR3 protein. Of approximately 250,000 distinct CDR3 sequences detected, roughly a third appear once; the ten largest clones hold under 5.5%. The sequencing input was blood. The receptors derive from a girl aged 10-17 years with multiple sclerosis. Each CDR3 is given with its conserved first and last residue. A D gene is named only where the DNA matches it firmly. The size entry is marked missing in some rows and otherwise reads once, few, many or a size class.

J gene	V gene	D gene	CDR3 length	clone size	CDR3 protein	CDR3 DNA
TRBJ2-3	TRBV4-1	-	15	few	CASSQVPQGTDTQYF	TGCGCCAGCAGCCAAGTGCCACAGGGTACAGATACGCAGTATTTT
TRBJ2-3	TRBV7-9	-	15	few	CASSHGGQVTGTQYF	TGTGCCAGCAGCCACGGGGGACAAGTCACAGGTACGCAGTATTTT
TRBJ2-3	TRBV7-2	TRBD2	14	many	CASSPGTTPDTQYF	TGTGCCAGCAGCCCTGGGACTACTCCAGATACGCAGTATTTT
TRBJ2-1	TRBV11-2	-	14	few	CASSTEGAQETQFF	TGTGCCAGCAGCACCGAAGGGGCCCAAGAGACCCAGTTCTTC
TRBJ2-1	TRBV29-1	-	12	many	CSVDKGINEQFF	TGCAGCGTTGATAAAGGGATCAATGAGCAGTTCTTC
TRBJ1-1	TRBV7-8	TRBD1	13	many	CASSPGTGLAAFF	TGTGCCAGCAGCCCCGGGACAGGGCTCGCCGCTTTCTTT
TRBJ2-7	TRBV7-2	TRBD2	15	-	CASSPRGGGPYEQYF	TGTGCCAGCAGCCCCCGGGGCGGGGGACCTTACGAGCAGTACTTC
TRBJ2-6	TRBV20-1	-	14	many	CSALGGPGANVLTF	TGCAGTGCCCTCGGGGGGCCAGGGGCCAACGTCCTGACTTTC
TRBJ1-2	TRBV7-9	-	14	many	CASSLAGQGHGYTF	TGTGCCAGCAGCTTAGCGGGGCAGGGGCACGGCTACACCTTC
TRBJ1-1	TRBV6-6	TRBD1	13	many	CASSRTGETEAFF	TGTGCCAGCAGCCGGACAGGAGAGACTGAAGCTTTCTTT
TRBJ1-5	TRBV3-1	TRBD1	14	many	CASSQTGASQPQHF	TGTGCCAGCAGCCAGACAGGGGCAAGCCAGCCCCAGCATTTT
TRBJ1-4	TRBV7-8	TRBD1	14	-	CASSRGLRGEKLFF	TGTGCCAGCAGCAGGGGGCTACGCGGTGAAAAACTGTTTTTT
TRBJ2-1	TRBV7-2	-	15	many	CASSFPDSSYNEQFF	TGTGCCAGCAGCTTTCCCGATAGCTCCTACAATGAGCAGTTCTTC
TRBJ2-3	TRBV2	TRBD2	14	-	CASSWSGGTDTQYF	TGTGCCAGCAGTTGGTCGGGAGGAACAGATACGCAGTATTTT
TRBJ2-1	TRBV7-9	TRBD2	15	many	CASSYVLAGSEEQFF	TGTGCCAGCAGCTATGTCCTAGCGGGATCGGAGGAGCAGTTCTTC
TRBJ2-1	TRBV7-6	-	11	many	CASSLEDEQFF	TGTGCCAGCAGCTTAGAGGATGAGCAGTTCTTC
TRBJ1-2	TRBV29-1	-	14	-	CSVGITETNYGYTF	TGCAGCGTGGGAATAACGGAGACTAACTATGGCTACACCTTC
TRBJ2-2	TRBV24-1	-	13	-	CATSDWDTGELFF	TGTGCCACCAGTGATTGGGACACCGGGGAGCTGTTTTTT
TRBJ2-6	TRBV29-1	-	15	-	CSAGQRAFGANVLTF	TGCAGCGCGGGACAAAGGGCGTTTGGGGCCAACGTCCTGACTTTC
TRBJ1-2	TRBV20-1	TRBD1	14	-	CSASINQGAIGYTF	TGCAGTGCTAGTATAAATCAGGGGGCGATTGGCTACACCTTC
TRBJ2-1	TRBV5-6	-	13	-	CASSRVDWNEQHF	TGTGCCAGCAGCCGAGTTGACTGGAATGAGCAGCACTTC
TRBJ1-5	TRBV29-1	TRBD1	12	-	CSVGDRGQPQHF	TGCAGCGTTGGGGACAGGGGACAGCCCCAGCATTTT
TRBJ1-1	TRBV19	TRBD1	17	many	CASSPATGREGWTEAFF	TGTGCCAGTAGCCCTGCGACAGGGAGAGAGGGTTGGACTGAAGCTTTCTTT
TRBJ2-7	TRBV7-9	TRBD1	14	-	CACRSGTGSYEQYF	TGTGCCTGCAGGTCCGGGACAGGGTCCTACGAGCAGTACTTC
TRBJ1-2	TRBV3-1	-	14	-	CASSQGWQGYGYTF	TGTGCCAGCAGCCAAGGATGGCAGGGGTATGGCTACACCTTC
TRBJ2-3	TRBV15	-	14	many	CATVPERGTDTQYF	TGTGCCACAGTACCCGAGCGGGGCACAGATACGCAGTATTTT
TRBJ1-1	TRBV7-9	-	14	-	CASSLAEGAAAAFF	TGTGCCAGCAGCTTAGCGGAAGGGGCCGCGGCAGCTTTCTTT
TRBJ1-2	TRBV18	-	14	few	CASSPKAHNYGYTF	TGTGCCAGCTCACCAAAGGCACATAACTATGGCTACACCTTC
TRBJ2-1	TRBV5-1	-	14	many	CASSLAPGGNEQFF	TGCGCCAGCAGCTTGGCCCCTGGGGGCAATGAGCAGTTCTTC
TRBJ1-1	TRBV4-3	-	15	-	CASSQARHSYTEAFF	TGCGCCAGCAGCCAAGCCAGACACTCTTACACTGAAGCTTTCTTT
TRBJ2-7	TRBV6-1	TRBD2	15	many	CASSRTSGSSYEQYF	TGTGCCAGCAGTCGGACTAGCGGGAGCTCCTACGAGCAGTACTTC
TRBJ2-6	TRBV5-1	-	15	many	CASSLDSSGANVLTF	TGTGCCAGCAGCCTCGACAGCTCTGGGGCCAACGTCCTGACTTTC
TRBJ2-5	TRBV12-3/TRBV12-4	-	13	-	CASSPGQLETQYF	TGTGCCAGCAGCCCTGGACAGCTAGAGACCCAGTACTTC
TRBJ1-1	TRBV7-2	-	14	-	CASSKGQLNTEAFF	TGTGCCAGCAGCAAAGGACAGCTGAACACTGAAGCTTTCTTT
TRBJ2-1	TRBV29-1	TRBD2	17	many	CSVEDKRRTSGYNEQFF	TGCAGCGTTGAAGATAAACGCAGGACTAGCGGTTACAATGAGCAGTTCTTC
TRBJ2-1	TRBV2	TRBD2	18	-	CASSPSPTSGLWRNEQFF	TGTGCCAGCAGCCCGAGCCCGACTAGCGGCCTGTGGAGGAATGAGCAGTTCTTC
TRBJ2-1	TRBV7-2	TRBD2	18	many	CASSFMASGRTLKNEQFF	TGTGCCAGCAGCTTTATGGCTAGCGGGAGAACCTTGAAAAATGAGCAGTTCTTC
TRBJ1-2	TRBV7-9	-	14	many	CASSLDPVPHGYTF	TGTGCCAGCAGCTTAGATCCAGTACCCCATGGCTACACCTTC
TRBJ1-2	TRBV12-3/TRBV12-4	-	13	-	CASSLQLNYGYTF	TGTGCCAGCAGTCTCCAGCTTAACTATGGCTACACCTTC
TRBJ2-1	TRBV5-4	-	13	-	CASSDVQRDEQFF	TGTGCCAGCAGCGACGTACAACGAGATGAGCAGTTCTTC
TRBJ2-3	TRBV20-1	-	13	-	CSARASQGDTQYF	TGCAGTGCTAGGGCTAGTCAGGGAGATACGCAGTATTTT
TRBJ2-3	TRBV24-1	-	14	-	CATSPPEGTDTQYF	TGTGCCACCAGTCCCCCCGAGGGGACAGATACGCAGTATTTT
TRBJ2-5	TRBV29-1	-	12	few	CSGAGQMVTQYF	TGCAGCGGGGCGGGACAGATGGTGACCCAGTACTTC
TRBJ2-3	TRBV27	-	15	-	CASSLTLVGGDTQYF	TGTGCCAGCAGTTTAACATTAGTGGGAGGAGATACGCAGTATTTT
TRBJ2-7	TRBV5-6	TRBD1	14	few	CASSPGQGVGEQYF	TGTGCCAGCAGCCCGGGACAGGGGGTAGGCGAGCAGTACTTC